What follows is one T cell receptor beta chain and its context. Its antigen is as yet unknown. Each gene name is a mouse one. The read halts 4 residues ahead of the CDR3 end, with the missing end drawn from the germline J gene. This entry belongs to a study of CD8+ T cells in alopecia areata. The overall study: Transfer of skin from 6-12-month-old C3H/HeJ graft donors with spontaneous alopecia was made to approximately 7-11-week-old female C3H/HeJ mice. Broader study findings: Relative to normal scalp, lesional scalp, especially alopecia totalis/universalis, showed higher clonality.

Time point here: mouse skin 6 weeks after grafting, around onset of hair loss. In recipient mice, skin was biopsied at grafting and again 3 and 6 weeks later. In germline, CDR1 is SGHSA, CDR2 FRNQAP. This CDR3 is 15 amino acids long. Sequencing templates came from extracted RNA that was reverse transcribed into cDNA. Method: immunoSEQ multiplex PCR; TCRdb's copy keeps in-frame clones and lacks some. The repertoire consists of 1,500 to 2,000 clones, none detected only once. The sequence was obtained from a C3H/HeJ mouse with alopecia areata. These mice share the MHC haplotype H2-k. This rearrangement joins TRBV16 to TRBJ2-7, with D possibly TRBD2 on 6 matching bases. The sequences come from skin, collected at week 6. CDR3 DNA, as far as it was read: TGTGCAAGCAGCTTAGATTTCTGGGGAGCTTAT. Its translation is CASSLDFWGAY. The whole CDR3 protein is CASSLDFWGAYEQYF.